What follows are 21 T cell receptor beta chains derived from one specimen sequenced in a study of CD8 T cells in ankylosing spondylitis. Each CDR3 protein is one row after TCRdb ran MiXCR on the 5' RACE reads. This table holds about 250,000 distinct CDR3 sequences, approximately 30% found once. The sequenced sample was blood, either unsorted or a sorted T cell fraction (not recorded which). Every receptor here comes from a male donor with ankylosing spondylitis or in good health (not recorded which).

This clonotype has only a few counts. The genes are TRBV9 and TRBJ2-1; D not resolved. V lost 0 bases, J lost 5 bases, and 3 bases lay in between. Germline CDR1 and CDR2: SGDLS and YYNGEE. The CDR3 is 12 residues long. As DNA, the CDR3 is TGTGCCAGCAGCGTAGCGCACAATGAGCAGTTCTTC. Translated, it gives CASSVAHNEQFF. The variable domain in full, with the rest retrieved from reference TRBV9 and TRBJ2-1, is DSGVTQTPKHLITATGQRVTLRCSPRSGDLSVYWYQQSLDQGLQFLIQYYNGEERAKGNILERFSAQQFPDLHSELNLSSLELGDSALYFCASSVAHNEQFFGPGTRLTVL.

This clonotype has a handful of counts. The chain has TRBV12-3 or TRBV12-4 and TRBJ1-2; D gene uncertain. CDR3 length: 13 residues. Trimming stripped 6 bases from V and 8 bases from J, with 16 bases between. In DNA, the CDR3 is TGTGCCAGCAGCCCCCGTACGGTGAGGGGCTACACCTTC. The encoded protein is CASSPRTVRGYTF.

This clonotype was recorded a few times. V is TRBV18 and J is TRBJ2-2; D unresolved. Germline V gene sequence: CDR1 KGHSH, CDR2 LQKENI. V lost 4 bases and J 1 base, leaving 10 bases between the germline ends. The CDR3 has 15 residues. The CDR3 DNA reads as TGTGCCAGCTCACTTGAAGGGCGGAACACCGGGGAGCTGTTTTTT. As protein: CASSLEGRNTGELFF.

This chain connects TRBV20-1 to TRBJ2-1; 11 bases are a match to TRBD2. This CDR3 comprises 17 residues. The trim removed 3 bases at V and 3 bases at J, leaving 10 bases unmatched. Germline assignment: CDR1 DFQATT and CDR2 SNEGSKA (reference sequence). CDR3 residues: CSASPLAGEKYYNEQFF. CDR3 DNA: TGCAGTGCTAGTCCACTAGCGGGGGAGAAATACTACAATGAGCAGTTCTTC.

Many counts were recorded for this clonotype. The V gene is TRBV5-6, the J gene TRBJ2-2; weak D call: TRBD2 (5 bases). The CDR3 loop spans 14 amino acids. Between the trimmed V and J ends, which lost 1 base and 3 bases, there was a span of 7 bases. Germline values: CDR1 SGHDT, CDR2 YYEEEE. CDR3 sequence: CASSLYGDTGELFF. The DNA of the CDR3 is TGTGCCAGCAGCTTGTACGGGGACACCGGGGAGCTGTTTTTT.

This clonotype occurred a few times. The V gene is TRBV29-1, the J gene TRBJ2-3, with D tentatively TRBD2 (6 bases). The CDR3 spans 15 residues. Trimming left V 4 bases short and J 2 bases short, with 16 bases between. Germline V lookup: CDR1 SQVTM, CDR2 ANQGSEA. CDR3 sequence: CSVVGFSGPTDTQYF. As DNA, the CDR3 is TGCAGCGTTGTTGGGTTTAGCGGACCCACAGATACGCAGTATTTT.

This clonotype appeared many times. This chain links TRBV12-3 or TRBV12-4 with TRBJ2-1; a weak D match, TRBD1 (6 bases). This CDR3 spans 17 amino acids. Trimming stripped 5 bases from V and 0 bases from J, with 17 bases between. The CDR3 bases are TGTGCCAGCAGTAGCCGGACAGACCTTAGCTCCTACAATGAGCAGTTCTTC. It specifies CASSSRTDLSSYNEQFF.

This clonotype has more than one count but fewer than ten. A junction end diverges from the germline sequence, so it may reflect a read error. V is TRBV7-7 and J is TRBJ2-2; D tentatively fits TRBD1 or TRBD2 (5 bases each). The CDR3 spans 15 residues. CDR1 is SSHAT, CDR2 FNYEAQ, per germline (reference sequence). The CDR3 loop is CASTRWQGDTGELFF. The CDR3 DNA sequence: TGTGCTAGCACACGGTGGCAGGGAGACACCGGGGAGCTGTTTTTT.

The DNA of the CDR3 is TGTGCCAGCAGCCAAGATCCCCGGGGACAGGGGCCGCCCGGAGATGGCTACACCTTC. Translation gives CASSQDPRGQGPPGDGYTF. This chain links TRBV3-1 with TRBJ1-2, with TRBD1 matching 10 bases. The CDR3 contains 19 residues. Trimming cost V 0 bases and J 6 bases; bases outside gene matches: 16. The germline V gene encodes CDR1 LGHDT and CDR2 YNNKEL (reference sequence).

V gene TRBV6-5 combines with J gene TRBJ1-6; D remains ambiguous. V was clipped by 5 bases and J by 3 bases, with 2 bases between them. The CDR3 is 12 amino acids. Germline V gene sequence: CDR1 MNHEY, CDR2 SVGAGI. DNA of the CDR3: TGTGCCAGCAGTCTCTATAATTCACCCCTCCACTTT. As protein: CASSLYNSPLHF.

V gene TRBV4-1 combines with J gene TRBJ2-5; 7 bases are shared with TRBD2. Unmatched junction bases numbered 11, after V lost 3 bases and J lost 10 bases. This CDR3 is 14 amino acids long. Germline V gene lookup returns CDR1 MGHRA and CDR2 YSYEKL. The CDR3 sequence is CASSHGDLRGDQYF. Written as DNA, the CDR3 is TGCGCCAGCAGCCATGGGGACCTCCGGGGGGACCAGTACTTC.

CDR3 amino acids: CATSNLGQGFGGYTF. CDR3 coding DNA: TGTGCCACCAGCAACCTAGGACAGGGATTCGGCGGCTACACCTTC. V and J are TRBV15 and TRBJ1-2, with 8 bases aligning to TRBD1. V shed 4 bases, J shed 8 bases, and the junction held 12 bases outside the gene matches. This CDR3 region has 15 residues. Germline V gene sequence: CDR1 LNHNV, CDR2 YYDKDF (reference sequence).

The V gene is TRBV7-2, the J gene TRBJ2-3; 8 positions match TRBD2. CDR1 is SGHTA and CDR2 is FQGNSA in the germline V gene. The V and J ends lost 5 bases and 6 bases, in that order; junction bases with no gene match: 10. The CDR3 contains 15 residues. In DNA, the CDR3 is TGTGCCAGCAGCACAACCGGGACTAGGGCTGATACGCAGTATTTT. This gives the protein CASSTTGTRADTQYF.

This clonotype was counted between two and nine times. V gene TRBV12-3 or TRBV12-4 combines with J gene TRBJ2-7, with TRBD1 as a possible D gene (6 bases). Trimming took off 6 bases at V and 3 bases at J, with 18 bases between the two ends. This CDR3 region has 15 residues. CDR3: CASRINRAKFYEQYF. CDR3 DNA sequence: TGTGCCAGCAGAATTAACAGGGCTAAGTTCTACGAGCAGTACTTC.

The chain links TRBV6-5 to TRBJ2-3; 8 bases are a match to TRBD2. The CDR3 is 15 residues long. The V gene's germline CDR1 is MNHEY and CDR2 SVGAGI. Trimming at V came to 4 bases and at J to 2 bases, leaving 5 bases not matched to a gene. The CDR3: CASSLASGYTDTQYF. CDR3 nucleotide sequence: TGTGCCAGCAGTTTAGCTAGCGGGTACACAGATACGCAGTATTTT.

DNA for the CDR3: TGTGCCAGCAGCGTAGACGGGACAGGGCTCTATGGCTACACCTTC. As protein: CASSVDGTGLYGYTF. The V gene is TRBV9, the J gene TRBJ1-2; 9 bases align to TRBD1. Losses at the gene ends were 0 bases for V and 4 bases for J; bases not matched to a gene: 4. The CDR3 consists of 15 residues. Germline V gene data show CDR1 as SGDLS and CDR2 as YYNGEE.

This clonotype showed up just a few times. The CDR3 is CASSLADKASEQYF. The CDR3, as DNA: TGCGCCAGCAGCTTGGCCGACAAGGCGAGCGAGCAGTACTTC. V gene TRBV5-1 combines with J gene TRBJ2-7; D uncertain. V was trimmed by 0 bases and J by 6 bases, leaving 13 bases between them. CDR1 is SGHRS and CDR2 is YFSETQ in the germline V gene. The length of the CDR3 is 14 residues.

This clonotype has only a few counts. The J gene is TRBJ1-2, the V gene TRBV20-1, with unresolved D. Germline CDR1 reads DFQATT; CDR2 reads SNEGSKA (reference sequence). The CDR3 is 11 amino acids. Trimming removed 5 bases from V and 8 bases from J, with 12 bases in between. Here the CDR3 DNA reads TGCAGTGCTCAGGACTCTGGCGGCTACACCTTC. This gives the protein CSAQDSGGYTF.

CDR3 in amino acids: CASSARPGYEQYF. CDR3 nucleotides: TGTGCCAGCAGCGCCCGACCGGGCTACGAGCAGTACTTC. V gene TRBV5-5 combines with J gene TRBJ2-7; D call uncertain. This CDR3 region has 13 residues. The V end lost 4 bases, the J end lost 3 bases, and 11 bases lay between the germline ends. Germline CDR1 is SGHKS and CDR2 is YYEKEE (reference sequence).

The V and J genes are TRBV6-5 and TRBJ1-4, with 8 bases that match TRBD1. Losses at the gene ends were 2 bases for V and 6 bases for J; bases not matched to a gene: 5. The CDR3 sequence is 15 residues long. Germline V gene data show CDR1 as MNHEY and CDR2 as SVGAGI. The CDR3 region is CASSYGQGLDEKLFF. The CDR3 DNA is TGTGCCAGCAGTTACGGACAGGGTTTGGATGAAAAACTGTTTTTT.

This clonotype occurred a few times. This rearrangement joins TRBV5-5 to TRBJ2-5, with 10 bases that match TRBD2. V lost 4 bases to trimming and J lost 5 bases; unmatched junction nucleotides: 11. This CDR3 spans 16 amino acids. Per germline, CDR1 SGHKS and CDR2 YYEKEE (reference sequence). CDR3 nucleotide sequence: TGTGCCAGCAGCGTGCAAAGCGGGGGGGCGGGGGAGACCCAGTACTTC. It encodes CASSVQSGGAGETQYF.